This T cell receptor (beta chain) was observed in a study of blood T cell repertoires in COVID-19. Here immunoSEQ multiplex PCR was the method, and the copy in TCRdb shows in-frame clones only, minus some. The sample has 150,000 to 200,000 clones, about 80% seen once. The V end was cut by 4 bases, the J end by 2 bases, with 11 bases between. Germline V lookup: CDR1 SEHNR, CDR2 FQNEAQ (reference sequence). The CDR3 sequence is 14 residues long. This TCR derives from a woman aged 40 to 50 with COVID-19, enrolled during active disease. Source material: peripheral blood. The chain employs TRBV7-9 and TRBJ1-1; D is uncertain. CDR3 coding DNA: TGTGCCAGCAGCTCACCCTTGCGAAACACTGAAGCTTTCTTT. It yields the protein CASSSPLRNTEAFF.